These 29 T cell receptor beta chains originate from one sample sequenced in a study of OX40 agonist ivuxolimab in advanced cancers. Assay used: immunoSEQ multiplex PCR; TCRdb lists only in-frame clones, some missing. The profile shows some 67,000 clones, around nine tenths of them singletons. The sequenced sample was CD4+ or CD8+ T cells sorted from blood, obtained in a trial of the OX40 agonist ivuxolimab. All receptors derive from an adult with an advanced solid tumor such as melanoma, head and neck, liver or kidney cancer.

This sequence joins TRBV6-6 and TRBJ2-2; 7 positions agree with TRBD2. The CDR3 loop spans 13 amino acids. Germline V gene lookup returns CDR1 MNHNY and CDR2 SVGAGI (reference sequence). The V segment lost 6 bases and the J segment 7 bases; nucleotides outside the gene matches: 5. The DNA for the CDR3 is TGTGCCAGCAGACCATGGGGGGGCGGGGAGCTGTTTTTT. This gives the protein CASRPWGGGELFF.

By its share, this clone is medium-sized. The CDR3 spells CASSGRRSSGNTIYF. DNA of the CDR3: TGTGCCAGCAGCGGACGTCGTAGTTCTGGAAACACCATATATTTT. The chain combines TRBV9 with TRBJ1-3, with no clear D. The V end lost 3 bases, the J end lost 1 base, and 11 bases lay between the germline ends. In germline, CDR1 is SGDLS, CDR2 YYNGEE. The CDR3 has 15 amino acids.

This clone was observed a single time. This chain uses TRBV6-6 with TRBJ2-7; maybe TRBD1 (5 bases). Germline V gives CDR1 MNHNY, CDR2 SVGAGI (reference sequence). The V end was cut by 7 bases, the J end by 5 bases, with 15 bases between. This CDR3 region has 13 residues. The CDR3 reads CASIAPGQDEQYF. CDR3 nucleotides: TGTGCCAGCATCGCGCCAGGGCAGGACGAGCAGTACTTC.

The chain links TRBV7-2 to TRBJ2-2; 10 bases are shared with TRBD2. CDR3 size: 15 residues. Trimming cost V 5 bases and J 1 base; bases outside gene matches: 1. Germline-derived CDR1 and CDR2 are SGHTA and FQGNSA. The CDR3 loop reads CASSRTSGNTGELFF. In nucleotides, the CDR3 is TGTGCCAGCAGCCGGACTAGCGGGAACACCGGGGAGCTGTTTTTT.

The V and J genes are TRBV18 and TRBJ2-1, with 9 bases aligning to TRBD2. The length of the CDR3 is 16 residues. In germline, CDR1 is KGHSH, CDR2 LQKENI. V gave up 6 bases and J gave up 5 bases; unmatched junction bases: 11. CDR3 bases: TGTGCCAGCTCGCACCGGGAACTAGCGGGTAACAATGAGCAGTTCTTC. This sequence encodes CASSHRELAGNNEQFF.

The CDR3: CASRTLAGMRNGELFF. As DNA, the CDR3 is TGCGCCAGCAGGACACTAGCGGGAATGCGAAACGGGGAGCTGTTTTTT. This chain links TRBV10-2 with TRBJ2-2; 10 positions agree with TRBD2. CDR1 and CDR2 (germline): WSHSY, SAAADI. Losses at the gene ends were 6 bases for V and 7 bases for J; bases not matched to a gene: 11. This CDR3 region has 16 residues.

This chain joins TRBV5-4 and TRBJ2-3, with a tentative D call TRBD2 (6 bases). In germline, CDR1 is SGHNT, CDR2 YYREEE (reference sequence). The CDR3 is made up of 16 amino acids. Between the trimmed V and J ends, which lost 0 bases and 2 bases, there was a span of 13 bases. CDR3 amino acids: CASSLDGSGLTDTQYF. The CDR3 nucleotides read TGTGCCAGCAGCTTGGATGGTAGCGGACTCACAGATACGCAGTATTTT.

The V gene is TRBV9, the J gene TRBJ2-1, with 7 positions matching TRBD1. Germline trimming cut 3 bases from V and 4 bases from J; bases unmatched to any gene: 13. Per germline, CDR1 SGDLS and CDR2 YYNGEE. The CDR3 is made up of 17 amino acids. The CDR3 DNA reads as TGTGCCAGCAGCGCGAAACAGGGGATCGGGCTTTACAATGAGCAGTTCTTC. This translates into CASSAKQGIGLYNEQFF.

The chain links TRBV7-9 to TRBJ2-2; tentatively, D is TRBD2 (6 bases). V dropped 3 bases and J dropped 6 bases, with 14 bases sitting between them. Germline CDR1 SEHNR, CDR2 FQNEAQ (reference sequence). The CDR3 is made up of 15 amino acids. CDR3 residues: CASSLGTGVAGELFF. CDR3 DNA: TGTGCCAGCAGCTTGGGAACGGGGGTCGCCGGGGAGCTGTTTTTT.

This clone was seen once. The genes are TRBV10-3 and TRBJ2-3; D not certain. The CDR3 runs 14 residues. CDR1 is ENHRY and CDR2 is SYGVKD in the germline V gene. The V gene lost 11 bases and the J gene lost 0 bases, with 15 bases spanning the gap. The CDR3 loop is CAAKPQVSTDTQYF. The CDR3 DNA follows: TGTGCCGCCAAACCGCAAGTTAGCACAGATACGCAGTATTTT.

The gene calls are TRBV27 and TRBJ1-2, with TRBD1 as a possible D gene (5 bases). The length of the CDR3 is 15 residues. Trimming cost V 3 bases and J 4 bases, with 15 bases left between them. Germline CDR1 is MNHEY and CDR2 is SMNVEV (reference sequence). CDR3 amino acids: CASSLTLSGRYGYTF. For the CDR3, the DNA is TGTGCCAGCAGTTTGACCCTCTCGGGACGCTATGGCTACACCTTC.

The V gene is TRBV10-1, the J gene TRBJ1-2; TRBD1 matches at 7 bases. CDR1 and CDR2 (germline): WNHNN, SYGVQD (reference sequence). This CDR3 region has 14 residues. V lost 6 bases and J lost 4; bases outside the gene matches: 8. The CDR3 bases are TGCGCCAGCAGCCCCGGACAGGCTACCTATGGCTACACCTTC. It yields the protein CASSPGQATYGYTF.

This clone was seen once. This sequence joins TRBV28 and TRBJ2-4; 9 bases match TRBD2. Germline V gene sequence: CDR1 MDHEN, CDR2 SYDVKM. V lost 6 bases, J lost 5 bases, and 11 bases stayed unmatched. This CDR3 spans 16 amino acids. DNA of the CDR3: TGTGCCAGCAGCCCGACAGGGACTAGCCAGGAAAACATTCAGTACTTC. Amino acids: CASSPTGTSQENIQYF.

V is TRBV5-6 and J is TRBJ2-3; TRBD1 agrees at 12 bases. CDR3 length equals 18 residues. The junction had 13 bases not matched to a gene; V was cut back by 4 bases and J by 4 bases. Germline lookup yields CDR1 SGHDT and CDR2 YYEEEE. CDR3 amino acids: CASSRLGGTGGTSDTQYF. The DNA of the CDR3 is TGTGCCAGCAGCCGACTTGGGGGGACAGGGGGCACATCAGATACGCAGTATTTT.

V gene TRBV4-2 combines with J gene TRBJ2-1; D is perhaps TRBD2 (6 bases). V gave up 0 bases and J gave up 0 bases, with 18 bases separating them. Germline values: CDR1 LGHNA, CDR2 YNFKEQ. The CDR3 covers 19 residues. The CDR3 bases are TGTGCCAGCAGCCAAGACTCACCCGGGAGCCAGAGCTCCTACAATGAGCAGTTCTTC. Translating it yields CASSQDSPGSQSSYNEQFF.

The chain employs TRBV29-1 and TRBJ2-7, with D possibly TRBD1 on 5 matching bases. The V gene's germline CDR1 is SQVTM and CDR2 ANQGSEA. Trimming left V 6 bases short and J 1 base short, with 10 bases between. The CDR3 is made up of 12 amino acids. The CDR3 bases are TGCAGCGTACAGGACGGATCCTACGAGCAGTACTTC. This sequence encodes CSVQDGSYEQYF.

CDR3 in DNA: TGTGCCAGCAGCAAAGGGGACCCTCGTACCGGGGCCAACGTCCTGACTTTC. As protein: CASSKGDPRTGANVLTF. This chain joins TRBV21-1 and TRBJ2-6. TRBV21-1 represents a pseudogene. The CDR3 spans 17 residues.

This clone was recorded a few times. The V gene is TRBV6-6, the J gene TRBJ2-2; D is ambiguous. The V gene lost 6 bases and the J gene lost 0 bases, with 5 bases spanning the gap. The CDR3 runs 13 residues. CDR1 and CDR2 (germline): MNHNY, SVGAGI (reference sequence). CDR3 amino acids: CASRPSNTGELFF. CDR3 bases: TGTGCCAGCAGACCCTCGAACACCGGGGAGCTGTTTTTT.

V and J are TRBV5-5 and TRBJ2-2; TRBD2 matches 10 bases. Germline-derived CDR1 and CDR2 are SGHKS and YYEKEE (reference sequence). Trimming at V came to 3 bases and at J to 4 bases, leaving 3 bases not matched to a gene. This CDR3 is 15 amino acids long. CDR3 amino acids: CASSSSGSFTGELFF. CDR3 bases: TGTGCCAGCAGCTCTAGCGGGAGCTTCACCGGGGAGCTGTTTTTT.

The CDR3 DNA reads as TGTGCCAGCAGTGAGGGACAGGGGACGGTCCTTCAGACCCAGTACTTC. Its translation: CASSEGQGTVLQTQYF. The rearrangement links TRBV6-1 to TRBJ2-5, with TRBD1 identical over 10 bases. V was clipped by 3 bases and J by 6 bases; unmatched bases: 10. The length of the CDR3 is 16 residues. Germline lookup yields CDR1 MNHNS and CDR2 SASEGT.

The chain uses TRBV5-4 and TRBJ2-1; 12 bases map to TRBD2. Germline V CDR1 and CDR2: SGHNT, YYREEE (reference sequence). The length of the CDR3 is 16 residues. With V trimmed by 0 bases and J by 7 bases, 5 bases remained unmatched. The CDR3: CASSLEGLAGKNEQFF. The CDR3 DNA sequence: TGTGCCAGCAGCTTGGAGGGACTAGCGGGTAAAAATGAGCAGTTCTTC. The full variable domain, its missing parts supplied by reference TRBV5-4 and TRBJ2-1, is ETGVTQSPTHLIKTRGQQVTLRCSSQSGHNTVSWYQQALGQGPQFIFQYYREEENGRGNFPPRFSGLQFPNYSSELNVNALELDDSALYLCASSLEGLAGKNEQFFGPGTRLTVL.

The chain carries TRBV4-3 and TRBJ1-6, with D possibly matching TRBD1 (6 bases). Germline CDR1 reads LGHNA; CDR2 reads YSLEER. V gave up 4 bases and J gave up 6 bases, with 16 bases separating them. The CDR3 length is 16 residues. The CDR3 DNA is TGCGCCAGCAGCCTCATGACAAGGGGGGTTAATTCACCCCTCCACTTT. Translation gives CASSLMTRGVNSPLHF.

This clone was seen only once. This chain uses TRBV5-6 with TRBJ1-4; D uncertain. Trimming shortened V by 3 bases and J by 8 bases, and 17 bases separated the two germline ends. Germline loops: CDR1 SGHDT, CDR2 YYEEEE. The CDR3 extends over 15 amino acids. CDR3 sequence reads: CASSSRFGTEEKLFF. The CDR3 DNA sequence: TGTGCCAGCAGCTCTCGCTTCGGAACGGAGGAAAAACTGTTTTTT.

This clone was picked up one time. The CDR3 DNA sequence: TGTGCCATCAGGGAGGCTGGAGAGACCCAGTACTTC. Its translation is CAIREAGETQYF. The chain uses TRBV10-3 and TRBJ2-5; D possibly corresponds to TRBD2 (5 bases). The CDR3 consists of 12 residues. The germline CDR1 and CDR2 sequences are ENHRY and SYGVKD. V lost 6 bases and J 4 bases, leaving 9 bases between the germline ends.

The chain carries TRBV15 and TRBJ1-2; 11 bases align to TRBD1. The CDR3 spans 13 residues. CDR1 and CDR2 (germline): LNHNV, YYDKDF (reference sequence). V was clipped by 5 bases and J by 7 bases; unmatched bases: 3. The CDR3 protein is CATSLGQGAGYTF. The CDR3 bases are TGTGCCACCAGCCTTGGACAGGGGGCTGGCTACACCTTC.

This chain uses TRBV7-2 with TRBJ1-2; the D is unclear. Trimming removed 2 bases at V and 4 bases at J, with 17 bases between. From germline, CDR1 is SGHTA and CDR2 FQGNSA. The CDR3 has 16 amino acids. The CDR3 region is CASSLNPLATSYGYTF. In DNA, the CDR3 is TGTGCCAGCAGCTTAAACCCTTTGGCCACGTCCTATGGCTACACCTTC.

This chain links TRBV7-2 with TRBJ2-7, with 7 bases matching TRBD1. V shed 6 bases, J shed 3 bases, and the junction held 8 bases outside the gene matches. Germline V CDR1 and CDR2: SGHTA, FQGNSA. This CDR3 contains 14 residues. CDR3 bases: TGTGCCAGCAGGCGTAACAGGGGAGACTACGAGCAGTACTTC. This gives the protein CASRRNRGDYEQYF.

The chain has TRBV5-1 and TRBJ2-3, with D uncertain. The germline gives CDR1 SGHRS, CDR2 YFSETQ. V lost 2 bases, J lost 6 bases, and 4 bases lay in between. The CDR3 consists of 11 residues. CDR3 sequence (DNA): TGCGCCAGCAGCTTCGGTGATACGCAGTATTTT. Protein product: CASSFGDTQYF.

This chain links TRBV27 with TRBJ2-7; D possibly corresponds to TRBD1 (5 bases). This CDR3 region has 14 residues. V was trimmed by 1 base and J by 10 bases, leaving 17 bases between them. The germline V gene encodes CDR1 MNHEY and CDR2 SMNVEV (reference sequence). CDR3 nucleotides: TGTGCCAGCAGTTTATTCCAGGACACCTCAGATCAGTACTTC. Residues: CASSLFQDTSDQYF.